One sample yielded the 19 T cell receptor beta chains listed below, sequenced in a study of blood T cell repertoires in COVID-19. The repertoire was sequenced with immunoSEQ multiplex PCR; TCRdb's copy has only in-frame clones and lacks some. The sample includes approximately 200,000 clones, about 81% of them seen just once. The sample comprised peripheral blood. Receptor source: an elderly woman with COVID-19, enrolled during active disease.

The J gene is TRBJ1-1, the V gene TRBV14; D remains ambiguous. The germline gives CDR1 SGHDN, CDR2 FVKESK. There are 13 residues in the CDR3. Trimming shortened V by 4 bases and J by 0 bases, and 6 bases separated the two germline ends. CDR3 in amino acids: CASSPRLNTEAFF. CDR3 bases: TGTGCCAGCAGCCCCAGGCTGAACACTGAAGCTTTCTTT.

This clone turned up a few times. The DNA for the CDR3 is TGTGCCAGCAGCCCGAACAGGGATCCTGCCTACGAGCAGTACTTC. Its translation: CASSPNRDPAYEQYF. This rearrangement joins TRBV6-2 or TRBV6-3 to TRBJ2-7; TRBD1 is a possible D gene (6 bases). This CDR3 spans 15 amino acids. Between the trimmed V and J ends, which lost 6 bases and 2 bases, there was a span of 17 bases. Germline CDR1 and CDR2: MNHEY and SVGEGT.

V gene TRBV6-4 combines with J gene TRBJ2-3; 8 nucleotides match TRBD2. The CDR3 contains 15 residues. With 2 bases clipped from V and 2 bases from J, the junction kept 3 bases outside the gene matches. CDR1 is MRHNA and CDR2 is SNTAGT in the germline V gene. The CDR3 sequence is CASSDRRGATDTQYF. CDR3 nucleotide sequence: TGTGCCAGCAGTGACCGGCGGGGGGCCACAGATACGCAGTATTTT.

The chain combines TRBV3-1 (or the pseudogene TRBV3-2) with TRBJ1-3, with D perhaps TRBD1 (5 bases). Germline V gene data show CDR1 as LGHDT and CDR2 as YNNKEL (reference sequence). The CDR3 consists of 16 residues. The ends were cut back, 4 bases at V and 0 bases at J, with 13 bases in the middle. The CDR3: CASSLGLSNSGNTIYF. In nucleotides, the CDR3 is TGTGCCAGCAGCCTGGGACTATCAAACTCTGGAAACACCATATATTTT.

This chain uses TRBV27 with TRBJ1-4; 9 nucleotides agree with TRBD1. Germline lookup yields CDR1 MNHEY and CDR2 SMNVEV (reference sequence). The length of the CDR3 is 15 residues. V shed 5 bases and J 5 bases; nucleotides not matched to a gene: 6. The CDR3 region is CASSPPGTGNEKLFF. The CDR3 DNA sequence: TGTGCCAGCAGTCCCCCTGGGACAGGGAATGAAAAACTGTTTTTT.

This clone was counted a few times. The CDR3 nucleotides read TGTGCCAGCAGTTTAGCGGGAGGGGCAGATACGCAGTATTTT. Encoded protein: CASSLAGGADTQYF. The gene calls are TRBV27 and TRBJ2-3; 9 positions match TRBD2. The germline CDR1 and CDR2 sequences are MNHEY and SMNVEV (reference sequence). The CDR3 length is 14 residues. The V and J ends lost 2 bases and 4 bases, in that order; junction bases with no gene match: 1.

The chain couples TRBV6-1 to TRBJ2-6; D call uncertain. The CDR3 has 16 residues. Trimming left V 0 bases short and J 4 bases short, with 10 bases between. The germline CDR1 and CDR2 sequences are MNHNS and SASEGT. The CDR3 DNA is TGTGCCAGCAGTGAAGCTGGGCAGTCCGGGGCCAACGTCCTGACTTTC. Translating gives CASSEAGQSGANVLTF.

This chain connects TRBV6-5 to TRBJ1-5; D perhaps matches TRBD1 (5 bases). The germline V gene encodes CDR1 MNHEY and CDR2 SVGAGI. The CDR3 is 14 residues long. Trimming took off 2 bases at V and 7 bases at J, with 12 bases between the two ends. The CDR3 sequence is CASSYVAGGQPQHF. CDR3 coding DNA: TGTGCCAGCAGTTACGTCGCGGGGGGGCAGCCCCAGCATTTT.

The rearrangement joins TRBV5-6 to TRBJ2-7; TRBD1 aligns across 7 bases. The ends lost 4 bases at V and 2 bases at J; junction bases unmatched: 6. This CDR3 has 14 amino acids. Germline CDR1 is SGHDT and CDR2 is YYEEEE. DNA of the CDR3: TGTGCCAGCAGCCGAGGACAGGAGACCTACGAGCAGTACTTC. Amino acid sequence: CASSRGQETYEQYF.

The chain combines TRBV7-9 with TRBJ2-7, with a tentative D call TRBD2 (6 bases). Germline CDR1 reads SEHNR; CDR2 reads FQNEAQ (reference sequence). The length of the CDR3 is 12 residues. V lost 1 base, J lost 5 bases, and 6 bases lay in between. CDR3 in DNA: TGTGCCAGCAGCTTAGGGGGGGACGAGCAGTACTTC. Amino acids: CASSLGGDEQYF.

The V call is TRBV5-6, the J call TRBJ2-3; D gene ambiguous. The germline V gene has CDR1 SGHDT and CDR2 YYEEEE. This CDR3 region has 13 residues. V was clipped by 0 bases and J by 4 bases, with 6 bases between them. The CDR3 coding sequence is TGTGCCAGCAGCTTGGACTTCTCAGATACGCAGTATTTT. This encodes CASSLDFSDTQYF.

The gene calls are TRBV5-5 and TRBJ1-2, with TRBD1 matching over 7 bases. Unmatched junction bases numbered 3, after V lost 0 bases and J lost 1 base. Germline V gene lookup returns CDR1 SGHKS and CDR2 YYEKEE (reference sequence). CDR3 size: 15 residues. The chain's CDR3 is CASSLAGGINYGYTF. The CDR3 DNA follows: TGTGCCAGCAGCTTGGCAGGGGGTATTAACTATGGCTACACCTTC.

The chain links TRBV28 to TRBJ2-6; D unresolved. The germline gives CDR1 MDHEN, CDR2 SYDVKM. The length of the CDR3 is 16 residues. V shed 3 bases and J shed 1 base, with 10 bases lying between them. Here the CDR3 reads CASSLGRSSGANVLTF. CDR3 coding DNA: TGTGCCAGCAGTTTGGGCAGATCTTCTGGGGCCAACGTCCTGACTTTC.

V gene TRBV2 combines with J gene TRBJ2-7, with TRBD2 matching 8 bases. This CDR3 is 14 amino acids long. The germline CDR1 and CDR2 sequences are SNHLY and FYNNEI. V lost 4 bases, J lost 4 bases, and 6 bases stayed unmatched. CDR3 residues: CASSVRTSRYEQYF. CDR3 DNA: TGTGCCAGCAGTGTTAGGACTAGCAGATACGAGCAGTACTTC. Together with reference TRBV2 and TRBJ2-7, the CDR3 gives the full variable domain: EPEVTQTPSHQVTQMGQEVILRCVPISNHLYFYWYRQILGQKVEFLVSFYNNEISEKSEIFDDQFSVERPDGSNFTLKIRSTKLEDSAMYFCASSVRTSRYEQYFGPGTRLTVT.

V usage is TRBV11-2 and J usage is TRBJ2-7; 8 nucleotides match TRBD1. Germline V gene data show CDR1 as SGHAT and CDR2 as FQNNGV. V lost 0 bases, J lost 2 bases, and 9 bases stayed unmatched. The CDR3 consists of 17 residues. The CDR3 DNA reads TGTGCCAGCAGCTTAGATCTTCGGACAGGGACAACCTACGAGCAGTACTTC. Amino acid sequence: CASSLDLRTGTTYEQYF.

The chain recombines TRBV2 with TRBJ2-2; 9 nucleotides align to TRBD1. CDR1 is SNHLY, CDR2 FYNNEI, per germline. V lost 8 bases, J lost 7 bases, and 8 bases stayed unmatched. The CDR3 loop spans 14 amino acids. The CDR3 DNA sequence: TGTGCCAGCCTCCGGGACAGGGTTGGCGGGGAGCTGTTTTTT. Its protein is CASLRDRVGGELFF.

This clone was picked up a small number of times. This sequence joins TRBV27 and TRBJ2-7, with a tentative D call TRBD1 (5 bases). The CDR3 is 14 amino acids. CDR1 and CDR2 (germline): MNHEY, SMNVEV (reference sequence). The ends were cut back, 4 bases at V and 1 base at J, with 11 bases in the middle. CDR3 in DNA: TGTGCCAGCAGTTCATTTCAGGGTTCCTACGAGCAGTACTTC. It yields the protein CASSSFQGSYEQYF.

This clone has only a few counts. V gene TRBV28 combines with J gene TRBJ1-2; TRBD1 matches at 9 bases. The germline V gene has CDR1 MDHEN and CDR2 SYDVKM. CDR3 length: 16 amino acids. The V segment lost 4 bases and the J segment 4 bases; nucleotides outside the gene matches: 10. DNA for the CDR3: TGTGCCAGCAGTTCTCAGACAGGGGGAAGTACCTATGGCTACACCTTC. Amino acid sequence: CASSSQTGGSTYGYTF.

The CDR3 here is CASSQDDWRLDTISYEQYF. The CDR3 DNA follows: TGTGCCAGCAGCCAAGATGATTGGAGACTGGACACTATAAGCTACGAGCAGTACTTC. The V and J genes are TRBV14 and TRBJ2-7, with a weak D call TRBD1 (5 bases). The CDR3 has 19 amino acids. Looked up from germline, CDR1 is SGHDN and CDR2 is FVKESK. V gave up 0 bases and J gave up 3 bases, with 24 bases separating them. Based on the CDR3 plus reference TRBV14 and TRBJ2-7, the full variable domain is EAGVTQFPSHSVIEKGQTVTLRCDPISGHDNLYWYRRVMGKEIKFLLHFVKESKQDESGMPNNRFLAERTGGTYSTLKVQPAELEDSGVYFCASSQDDWRLDTISYEQYFGPGTRLTVT.